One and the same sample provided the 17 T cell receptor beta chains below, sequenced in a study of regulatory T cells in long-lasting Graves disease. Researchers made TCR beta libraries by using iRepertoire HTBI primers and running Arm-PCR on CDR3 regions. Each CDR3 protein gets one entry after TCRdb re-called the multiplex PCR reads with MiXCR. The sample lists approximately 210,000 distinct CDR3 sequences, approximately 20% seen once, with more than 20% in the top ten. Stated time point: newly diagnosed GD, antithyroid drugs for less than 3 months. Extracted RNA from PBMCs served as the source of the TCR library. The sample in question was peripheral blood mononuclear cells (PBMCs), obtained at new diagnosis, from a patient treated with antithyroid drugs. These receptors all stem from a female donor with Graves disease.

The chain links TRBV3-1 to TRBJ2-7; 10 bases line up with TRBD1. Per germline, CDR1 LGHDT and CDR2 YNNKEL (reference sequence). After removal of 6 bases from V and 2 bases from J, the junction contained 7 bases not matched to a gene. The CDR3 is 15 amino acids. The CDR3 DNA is TGTGCCAGCAGATCTGGGACAGGGGCCCCCTACGAGCAGTACTTC. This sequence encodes CASRSGTGAPYEQYF.

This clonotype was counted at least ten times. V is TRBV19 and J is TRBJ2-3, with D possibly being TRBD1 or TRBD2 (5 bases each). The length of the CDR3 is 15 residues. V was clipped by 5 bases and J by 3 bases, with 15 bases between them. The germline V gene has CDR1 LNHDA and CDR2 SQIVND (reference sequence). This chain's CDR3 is CASSSRGRETDTQYF. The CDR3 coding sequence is TGTGCCAGTAGTTCTCGGGGCAGGGAAACAGATACGCAGTATTTT.

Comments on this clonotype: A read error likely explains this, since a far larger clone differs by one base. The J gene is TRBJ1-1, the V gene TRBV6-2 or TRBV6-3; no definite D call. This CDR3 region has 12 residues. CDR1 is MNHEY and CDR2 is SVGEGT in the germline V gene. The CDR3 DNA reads TGTGCCAGCAGTTACTCGGGCACTGAAGCTTACTTT. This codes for CASSYSGTEAYF.

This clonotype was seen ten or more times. The CDR3 here is CASSLSAGLDTQYF. In nucleotides, the CDR3 is TGTGCCAGCAGCTTAAGCGCGGGACTAGATACGCAGTATTTT. The chain is built from TRBV7-9 and TRBJ2-3; possible D gene TRBD2, 6 bases. Trimming pared 2 bases from V and 5 bases from J, leaving 11 bases between. The germline V gene encodes CDR1 SEHNR and CDR2 FQNEAQ (reference sequence). CDR3 length: 14 residues.

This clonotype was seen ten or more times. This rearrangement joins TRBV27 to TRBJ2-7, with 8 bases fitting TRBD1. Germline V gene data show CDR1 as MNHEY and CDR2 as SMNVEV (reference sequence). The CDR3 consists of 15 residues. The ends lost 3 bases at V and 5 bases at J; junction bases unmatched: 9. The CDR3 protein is CASSFVGQGDDEQYF. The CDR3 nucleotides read TGTGCCAGCAGTTTCGTCGGACAGGGAGATGACGAGCAGTACTTC.

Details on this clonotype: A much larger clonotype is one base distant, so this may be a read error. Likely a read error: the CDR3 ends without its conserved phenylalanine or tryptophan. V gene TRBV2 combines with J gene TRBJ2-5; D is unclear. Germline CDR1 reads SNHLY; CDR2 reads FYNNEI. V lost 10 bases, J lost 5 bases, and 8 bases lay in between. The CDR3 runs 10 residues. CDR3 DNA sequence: TGTGCCACGGCGAGGGAGACCCAGTACCTC. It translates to CATARETQYL.

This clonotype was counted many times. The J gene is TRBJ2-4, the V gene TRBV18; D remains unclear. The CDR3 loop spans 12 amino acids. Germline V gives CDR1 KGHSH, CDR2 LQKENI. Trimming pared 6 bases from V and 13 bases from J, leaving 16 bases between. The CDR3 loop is CASSPQDERQYF. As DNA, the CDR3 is TGTGCCAGCTCCCCCCAAGACGAACGGCAGTACTTC.

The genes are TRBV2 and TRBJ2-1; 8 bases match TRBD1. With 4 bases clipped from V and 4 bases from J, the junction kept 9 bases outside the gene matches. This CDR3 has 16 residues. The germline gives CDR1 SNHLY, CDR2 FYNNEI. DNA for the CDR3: TGTGCCAGCAGTGGGACAGGGTCGGGAGAGTACAATGAGCAGTTCTTC. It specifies CASSGTGSGEYNEQFF.

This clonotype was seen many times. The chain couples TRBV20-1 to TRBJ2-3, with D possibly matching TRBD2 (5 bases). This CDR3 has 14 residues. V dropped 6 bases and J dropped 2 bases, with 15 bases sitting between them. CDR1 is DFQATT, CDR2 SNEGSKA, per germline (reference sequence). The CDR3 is CSANTREHTDTQYF. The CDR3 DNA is TGCAGTGCAAACACTAGGGAACACACAGATACGCAGTATTTT.

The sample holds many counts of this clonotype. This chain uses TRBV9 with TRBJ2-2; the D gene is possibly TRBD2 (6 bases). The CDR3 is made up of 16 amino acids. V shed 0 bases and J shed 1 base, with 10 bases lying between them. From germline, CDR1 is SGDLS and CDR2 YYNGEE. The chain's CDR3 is CASSVVAALNTGELFF. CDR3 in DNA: TGTGCCAGCAGCGTAGTAGCGGCCCTGAACACCGGGGAGCTGTTTTTT.

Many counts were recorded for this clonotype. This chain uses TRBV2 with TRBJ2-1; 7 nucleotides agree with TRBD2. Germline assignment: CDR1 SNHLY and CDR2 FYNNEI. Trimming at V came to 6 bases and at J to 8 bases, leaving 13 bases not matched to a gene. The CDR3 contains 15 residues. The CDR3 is CASRGGGPIGHEQFF. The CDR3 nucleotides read TGTGCCAGCAGGGGGGGAGGGCCGATCGGCCATGAGCAGTTCTTC. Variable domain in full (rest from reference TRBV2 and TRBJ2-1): EPEVTQTPSHQVTQMGQEVILRCVPISNHLYFYWYRQILGQKVEFLVSFYNNEISEKSEIFDDQFSVERPDGSNFTLKIRSTKLEDSAMYFCASRGGGPIGHEQFFGPGTRLTVL.

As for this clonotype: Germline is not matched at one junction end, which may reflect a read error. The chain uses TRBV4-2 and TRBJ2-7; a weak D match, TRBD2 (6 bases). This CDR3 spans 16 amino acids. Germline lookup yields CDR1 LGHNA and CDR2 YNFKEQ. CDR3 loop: CASSPPGRHGGNEHYF. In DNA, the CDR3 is TGTGCCAGCAGCCCCCCGGGTCGACATGGGGGGAACGAGCATTACTTC.

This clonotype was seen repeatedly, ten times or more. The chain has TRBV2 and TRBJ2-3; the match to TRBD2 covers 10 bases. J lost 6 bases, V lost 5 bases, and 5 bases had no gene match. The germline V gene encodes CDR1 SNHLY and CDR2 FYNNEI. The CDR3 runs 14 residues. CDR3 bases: TGTGCCAGCAGTACTAGCGGGGAGCGGGATACGCAGTATTTT. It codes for CASSTSGERDTQYF.

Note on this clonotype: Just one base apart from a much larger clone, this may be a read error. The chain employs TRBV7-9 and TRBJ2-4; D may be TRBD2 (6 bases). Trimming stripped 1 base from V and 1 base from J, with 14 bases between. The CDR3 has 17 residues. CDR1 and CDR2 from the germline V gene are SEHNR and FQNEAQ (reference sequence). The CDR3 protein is CASSLGFGRGAKNIQYF. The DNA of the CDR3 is TGTGCCAGCAGCTTAGGATTTGGACGGGGGGCCAAAAACATTCAGTACTTC. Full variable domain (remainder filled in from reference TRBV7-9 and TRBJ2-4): DTGVSQNPRHKITKRGQNVTFRCDPISEHNRLYWYRQTLGQGPEFLTYFQNEAQLEKSRLLSDRFSAERPKGSFSTLEIQRTEQGDSAMYLCASSLGFGRGAKNIQYFGAGTRLSVL.

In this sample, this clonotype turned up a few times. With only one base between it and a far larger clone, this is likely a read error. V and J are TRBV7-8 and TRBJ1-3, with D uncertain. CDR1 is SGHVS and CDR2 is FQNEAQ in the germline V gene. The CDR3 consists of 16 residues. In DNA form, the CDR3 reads TGTGCCGGCAGCTTAGTGCTTGACTTTTCTGGAAACACCATATATTTT. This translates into CAGSLVLDFSGNTIYF.

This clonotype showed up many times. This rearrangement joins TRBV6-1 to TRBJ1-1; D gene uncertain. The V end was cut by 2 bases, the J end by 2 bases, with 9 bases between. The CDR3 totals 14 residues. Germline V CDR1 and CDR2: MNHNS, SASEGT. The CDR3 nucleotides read TGTGCCAGCAGTGAAAGAAACAGAAACACTGAAGCTTTCTTT. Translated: CASSERNRNTEAFF.

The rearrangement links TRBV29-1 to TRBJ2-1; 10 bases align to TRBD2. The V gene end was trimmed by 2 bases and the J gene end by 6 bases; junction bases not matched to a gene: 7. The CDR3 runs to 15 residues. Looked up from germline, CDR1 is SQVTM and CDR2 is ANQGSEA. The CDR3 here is CSVEIPGLAVNEQFF. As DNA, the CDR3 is TGCAGCGTTGAAATACCCGGACTAGCGGTCAATGAGCAGTTCTTC.